This T cell receptor (beta chain) was captured by sequencing in a study of blood T cell repertoires in COVID-19. Per the original data handling: From reference gene primer amplification, estimates of nucleated cell counts were derived. Generated by immunoSEQ multiplex PCR, the TCRdb table keeps only in-frame clones and is missing some. D and trimming were read from the DNA, whereas the V and J calls and clone size are those reported in that table. In the table there are a few hundred thousand clones, nearly 90% of which are singletons. The V end was cut by 0 bases, the J end by 5 bases, with 8 bases between. The CDR3 has 13 residues. In germline, CDR1 is GTSNPN, CDR2 SVGIG (reference sequence).

Input material: PBMCs or T cells enriched from blood (not recorded which). The rearrangement links TRBV30 to TRBJ1-5, with a possible D match to TRBD1 (6 bases). The receptor's source is a woman aged 25-40 years who had recovered from COVID-19. This CDR3 reads CAWSVEGDQPQHF. DNA of the CDR3: TGTGCCTGGAGTGTAGAGGGGGATCAGCCCCAGCATTTT.